Listed below are T cell receptor beta chains from one sample, sequenced in a study of blood T cell repertoires in COVID-19. Some clones are missing from TCRdb's copy, which holds only in-frame ones; the method was immunoSEQ multiplex PCR. This table has about 270,000 clones, about 88% appearing once. Sequencing was performed on peripheral blood. The receptors originated from a human donor with COVID-19, enrolled during active disease. The donor label of this sample is uncertain. Both conserved end residues are part of each CDR3. The D gene is left open where the match is weak. A row's size may be missing; if present it is once, few, many or a size class.

len,d_gene,v_gene,j_gene,abundance,CDR3nt,CDR3aa
14,.,TRBV5-1,TRBJ1-1,few,TGCGCCCGCAGGGCGGCCGGGGGGGACACTGAAGCTTTCTTT,CARRAAGGDTEAFF
18,TRBD2,TRBV5-8,TRBJ2-1,.,TGTGCCAGCAGCTTGAGGGGACTAGCGGGCGCCGACGGAAATGAGCAGTTCTTC,CASSLRGLAGADGNEQFF
15,.,TRBV11-3,TRBJ2-5,.,TGTGCCAGCAGCTTAGGCACTCAAATTCAAGAGACCCAGTACTTC,CASSLGTQIQETQYF
14,.,TRBV30,TRBJ1-1,once,TGTGCCTGGAGTGTTTCACGGAGGTACACTGAAGCTTTCTTT,CAWSVSRRYTEAFF
13,.,TRBV7-3,TRBJ1-2,once,TGTGCCAGCACCCCCTCCGGACAGTTTGGCTACACCTTC,CASTPSGQFGYTF
12,.,TRBV24-1,TRBJ1-5,once,TGTGCCACCAGTGATGAACAGGGAGCCCAGCATTTT,CATSDEQGAQHF
14,.,TRBV7-2,TRBJ1-2,.,TGTGCCAGCAGCTTAGCGCGGGGGGGCCATGGCTACACCTTC,CASSLARGGHGYTF
14,.,TRBV6-2/TRBV6-3,TRBJ2-7,.,TGTGCCAGCAGTTACACCTCTCTACCCTACGAGCAGTACTTC,CASSYTSLPYEQYF
13,.,TRBV3-1/TRBV3-2,TRBJ2-3,.,TGTGCCAGCAGCCGGGGAGGAGCAGATACGCAGTATTTT,CASSRGGADTQYF
14,TRBD2,TRBV27,TRBJ2-1,.,TGTGCCAGCAGTTTTACGGGAGGCGACAATGAGCAGTTCTTC,CASSFTGGDNEQFF
14,TRBD1,TRBV5-4,TRBJ1-4,.,TGTGCCAGCAGCTTGACCACAGGGGATGAAAAACTGTTTTTT,CASSLTTGDEKLFF
16,TRBD2,TRBV7-3,TRBJ2-1,.,TGTGCCAGCAGCTTAGGAGGAGCGGGAGGTGGAGGTGAGCAGTTCTTC,CASSLGGAGGGGEQFF
14,TRBD2,TRBV2,TRBJ2-7,.,TGTGCCAGCAGATTGGGACTAGCGGGCTACGAGCAGTACTTC,CASRLGLAGYEQYF
16,TRBD1,TRBV19,TRBJ2-1,.,TGTGCCAGTAGTATGGGGACAGGGGACCTCTACAATGAGCAGTTCTTC,CASSMGTGDLYNEQFF
14,TRBD2,TRBV15,TRBJ2-3,.,TGTGCCACCAGCAGAGGACTAGCGACGGATACGCAGTATTTT,CATSRGLATDTQYF
14,TRBD1,TRBV19,TRBJ1-4,.,TGTGCCAGTAGTATAACAGGGGGCGGCGAAAAACTGTTTTTT,CASSITGGGEKLFF
14,.,TRBV19,TRBJ2-7,few,TGTGCCAGTAGTATGGCGGGACCTTTTTACGAGCAGTACTTC,CASSMAGPFYEQYF
17,TRBD1,TRBV9,TRBJ2-1,.,TGTGCCAGCAGCGTAGAGGGGACAGGGGCCTTCTACAATGAGCAGTTCTTC,CASSVEGTGAFYNEQFF